Below, one T cell receptor (beta chain) is given with its context. This clone was seen only a few times. Its antigen has not been determined. It has no much larger one-base neighbor in the sample; base qualities were not kept. The entry originates in a study of CD8 T cell repertoires and HIV-1 epitope variants (TCRdb year 2020). For the wider study: In separate culture wells, T cells were stimulated with each of twenty-five peptides that represented autologous and known Gag and Nef epitope variants. Control conditions included a CMV, EBV and flu peptide pool, the Ebola AY9 epitope as negative control, and a no-peptide well. The cultures were grown for about nine days in IMDM with gentamicin, and half of the media was changed on days 3 and 7 with IL-2, IL-7 and IL-15 added. T cells were enriched using the EasySep Human T Cell Enrichment Kit and then co-cultured with an equal number of autologous T cell-negative cells acting as antigen-presenting cells. An aliquot of 1M T cells was saved as an uncultured baseline condition, separate from the 83 T cell cultures. A total of 80 to 100 T cell cultures were run, with each culture condition performed in triplicate except for one peptide, which was performed in duplicate. The epitopes tested covered three Gag epitope families plus Nef HW9 and YT9. What the study reported, not specific to this receptor: The assay identified only TCR beta chains and indicated proliferation to antigen, not T cell function or cytokine profile. The study identified roughly 9 antigen-specific TCR beta clonotypes, six or seven of which appeared to be cross-reactive for autologous or known escape epitope variants. Several clonotypes recognized the Nef KF9 family and one the HW9 family, with no responses to the TAALDMSHF plasma variant.

The germline V gene gives CDR1 as SGHAT and CDR2 as FQNNGV. V is clipped by 0 bases and J by 6 bases, and the sequence between their germline boundaries is 9 bases long. The cysteine opens and the phenylalanine closes a CDR3 of 13 amino acids. The only DNA kept is the CDR3, 39 bases in frame from the first base. The EasySep Human CD8+ T Cell Enrichment Kit was used on day 10 to isolate CD8+ T cells from every culture. Sequencing of TCR beta CDR3 regions was performed at survey depth on the immunoSEQ platform. The QIAamp DNA micro kit was used to extract genomic DNA from every cultured and uncultured CD8+ T cell population. Turning to the authors' computational methods: Samples with fewer than 5,000 productive reads were excluded, which removed about 6.5% of the roughly 80 HIV peptide-stimulated cultures. A MANAFEST web app trimmed sequences to CDR3 and removed nonproductive sequences, CDR3s under 5 amino acids, and those not starting C or ending F/W. Antigen-specific clonotypes had to expand in at least 2 of 3 replicates versus no-peptide control at FDR 0.01, only within one epitope family. Specific clonotypes also needed at least fivefold higher frequency than in wells stimulated with peptides from other epitope families. Sourced from immuneACCESS, this table was stored by TCRdb with only in-frame sequences that have V and J called. A share of the clones is absent; for the studies checked, an unresolved V gene accounts for under half, and the remainder has no known explanation. From that table come the V and J calls and clone size; the DNA was used to work out D and trimming. The sample has 5,000 to 8,000 clones on record, around two thirds of them singletons. The top ten clones comprise 43% of the sample.

The chain employs TRBV11-2 and TRBJ2-7, with the D gene too uncertain to name. The sequenced sample was cultured CD8+ T cells derived from PBMCs. This TCR came from a male donor with HIV. At the DNA level, the sequence is TGTGCCAGCAGCTTAGATCTGTCTAGCGAGCAGTACTTC. Its protein product is CASSLDLSSEQYF.